Below, one TCR beta chain is given with its context. This specimen comes from a study of T cells in Graves' hyperthyroidism and ophthalmopathy. TCR beta CDR3 regions were amplified from RNA. Initially, a first-round RT-PCR of the TCR CDR3 employed the HTBI primer set. In TCRdb, the multiplex PCR reads were re-called with MiXCR into one record per CDR3 protein. The profile shows roughly 500,000 distinct CDR3 sequences, 46% of them singletons. Lactation, pregnancy, other autoimmune disease or uncontrolled infection excluded patients. The sequencing sample was made of peripheral blood or thyroid tissue (not recorded which). The source is an adult woman with Graves' disease, either hyperthyroidism or ophthalmopathy (not recorded which).

DNA of the CDR3: TGTGCCATCAGTGAGTTCGCGGGCGGGAGGCGGCAAGAGACCCAGTACTTC. It is translated as CAISEFAGGRRQETQYF. The chain couples TRBV10-3 to TRBJ2-5; 8 bases match TRBD2. The CDR3 length is 17 residues. From germline, CDR1 is ENHRY and CDR2 SYGVKD. The V segment lost 1 base and the J segment 2 bases; nucleotides outside the gene matches: 9.